This T cell receptor beta chain was captured in a study of long-term antiretroviral therapy in people with HIV. Findings and limits, study-wide: Once patients were on ART, diversity went higher but still fell short of transplant donor controls. Clones that expanded before ART (that is, prior to treatment) dominated the repertoire at all time points. Repertoires in HIV (unlike those of controls) had narrower CDR3 length ranges.

The CDR3 contains 13 residues. V was pared by 5 bases and J by 0 bases, with 8 bases between. Germline V gives CDR1 MNHEY, CDR2 SMNVEV (reference sequence). About this clone: Its cognate antigen is unknown.

Survey-level resolution applied to immunoSEQ assay v3.0. The repertoire was sequenced with immunoSEQ multiplex PCR; TCRdb's copy has only in-frame clones and lacks some. The repertoire includes 30,000 to 35,000 clones, around four fifths of them detected once, and over 7% sits in the top ten. This chain uses TRBV27 with TRBJ2-7, with D perhaps TRBD2 (6 bases). The sample was unsorted PBMCs, taken 0.4 years before starting antiretroviral therapy. The clonotype was recovered from a man between 18 and 35 years old with HIV. CDR3 in amino acids: CASSAGSSYEQYF. The CDR3 region has the DNA TGTGCCAGCAGTGCGGGGAGCTCCTACGAGCAGTACTTC.